The clone carrying this T cell receptor (beta chain) was seen many times. The sample comes from a study of CD8 T cells in ankylosing spondylitis. Deletions cut 6 bases from V and 5 bases from J, with 31 bases between. CDR3 size: 19 residues. Germline-derived CDR1 and CDR2 are KGHSH and LQKENI. Using quantitative 5'-RACE with molecular barcodes, the authors made TCR beta libraries. TCRdb reanalysed the 5' RACE reads using MiXCR and keeps one entry per CDR3 protein. The sample contains under 400,000 distinct CDR3 sequences, more than 9% of which appear only once. The rearrangement links TRBV18 to TRBJ1-1, with a tentative D call TRBD1 (6 bases). This receptor was obtained from a female donor with ankylosing spondylitis or in good health (not recorded which). What was sequenced was blood, either unsorted or a sorted T cell fraction (not recorded which). The CDR3 loop is CASSDILIQGFLSGTEAFF. In nucleotides, the CDR3 is TGTGCCAGCTCTGACATTCTCATACAGGGATTTCTTTCGGGGACTGAAGCTTTCTTT. The whole variable domain, remainder taken from reference TRBV18 and TRBJ1-1, is NAGVMQNPRHLVRRRGQEARLRCSPMKGHSHVYWYRQLPEEGLKFMVYLQKENIIDESGMPKERFSAEFPKEGPSILRIQQVVRGDSAAYFCASSDILIQGFLSGTEAFFGQGTRLTVV.